This T cell receptor (beta chain) appears in the sequencing data of a study of T-cell reconstitution after alpha-beta-depleted transplantation in children. Study results and limitations: After transplant, high TCRbeta diversity at day 60 in some patients arose from surviving recipient T cells and thymic progenitors. By one year post-transplant, T-cell counts and diversity largely arose from T cells that were newly produced.

Ten or more counts support this clonotype. Its antigen is unknown. The V gene lost 8 bases and the J gene lost 3 bases, with 10 bases spanning the gap. From germline, CDR1 is SQVTM and CDR2 ANQGSEA. There are 11 residues in the CDR3. Unique molecular identifiers were incorporated when the TCRbeta library was constructed. Each CDR3 protein gets one entry after TCRdb re-called the PCR reads with MiXCR. The sample shows roughly 250,000 distinct CDR3 sequences, just under 8.5% of them seen only once. This TCR came from a male patient under 18 who had a stem cell transplant for acute lymphoblastic leukemia, so the T cells may come from the graft donor. Sequencing was performed on PBMCs, mostly from graft donor cells, taken 180 days after TCRalphabeta/CD19-depleted stem cell transplant. This chain joins TRBV29-1 and TRBJ1-2, with D tentatively TRBD1 (5 bases). The CDR3 sequence is CSSGGDYGYTF. In DNA form, the CDR3 reads TGCAGCTCCGGGGGGGACTATGGCTACACCTTC.